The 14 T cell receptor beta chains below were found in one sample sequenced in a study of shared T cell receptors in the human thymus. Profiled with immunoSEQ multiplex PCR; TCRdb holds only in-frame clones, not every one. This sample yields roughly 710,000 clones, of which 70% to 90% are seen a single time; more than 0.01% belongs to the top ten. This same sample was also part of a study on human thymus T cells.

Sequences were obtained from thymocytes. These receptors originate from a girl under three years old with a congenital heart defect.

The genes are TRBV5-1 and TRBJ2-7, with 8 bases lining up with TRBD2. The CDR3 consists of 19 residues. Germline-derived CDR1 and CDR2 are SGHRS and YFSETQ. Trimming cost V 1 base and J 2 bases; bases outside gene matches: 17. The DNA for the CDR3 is TGCGCCAGCAGCTTGATCCCTTTAGCGGGGACACGGCGGCCCTACGAGCAGTACTTC. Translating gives CASSLIPLAGTRRPYEQYF.

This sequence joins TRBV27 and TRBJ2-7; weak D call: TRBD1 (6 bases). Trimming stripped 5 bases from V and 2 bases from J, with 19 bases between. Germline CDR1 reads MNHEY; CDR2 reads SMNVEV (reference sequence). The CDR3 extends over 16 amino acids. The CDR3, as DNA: TGTGCCAGCAGTCAAAGTAGGGGGTCCTTCACCTACGAGCAGTACTTC. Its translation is CASSQSRGSFTYEQYF.

Here the CDR3 DNA reads TGCGCCAGCAGCTTGGTTTGGACAGGAGCGAACACCGGGGAGCTGTTTTTT. The encoded protein is CASSLVWTGANTGELFF. This chain joins TRBV5-1 and TRBJ2-2; 7 bases map to TRBD1. CDR1 and CDR2 (germline): SGHRS, YFSETQ. V shed 0 bases and J 0 bases; nucleotides not matched to a gene: 5. CDR3 length equals 17 residues.

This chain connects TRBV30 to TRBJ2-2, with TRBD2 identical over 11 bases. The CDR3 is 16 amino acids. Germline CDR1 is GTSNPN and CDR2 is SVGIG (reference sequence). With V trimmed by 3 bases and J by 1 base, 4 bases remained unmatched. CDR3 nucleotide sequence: TGTGCCTGGAGGCTAGCGGGGGGCCTGAACACCGGGGAGCTGTTTTTT. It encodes CAWRLAGGLNTGELFF.

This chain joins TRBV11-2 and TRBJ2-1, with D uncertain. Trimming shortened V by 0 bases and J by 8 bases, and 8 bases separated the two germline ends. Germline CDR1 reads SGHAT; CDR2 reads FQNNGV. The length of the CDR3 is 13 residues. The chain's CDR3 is CASSLDLQDEQFF. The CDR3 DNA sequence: TGTGCCAGCAGCTTAGATCTGCAGGATGAGCAGTTCTTC.

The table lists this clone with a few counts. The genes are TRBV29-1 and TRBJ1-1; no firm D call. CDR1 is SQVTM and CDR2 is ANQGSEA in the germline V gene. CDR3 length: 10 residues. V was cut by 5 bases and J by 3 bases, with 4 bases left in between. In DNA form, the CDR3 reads TGCAGCGTTCTTTACACTGAAGCTTTCTTT. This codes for CSVLYTEAFF.

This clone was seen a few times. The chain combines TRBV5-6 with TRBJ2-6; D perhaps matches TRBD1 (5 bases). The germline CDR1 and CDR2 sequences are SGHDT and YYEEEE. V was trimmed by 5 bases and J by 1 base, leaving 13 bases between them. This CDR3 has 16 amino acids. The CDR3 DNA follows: TGTGCCAGCAGACCCAGACAGACTTCTGGGGCCAACGTCCTGACTTTC. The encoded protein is CASRPRQTSGANVLTF. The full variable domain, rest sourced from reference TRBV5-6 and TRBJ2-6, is DAGVTQSPTHLIKTRGQQVTLRCSPKSGHDTVSWYQQALGQGPQFIFQYYEEEERQRGNFPDRFSGHQFPNYSSELNVNALLLGDSALYLCASRPRQTSGANVLTFGAGSRLTVL.

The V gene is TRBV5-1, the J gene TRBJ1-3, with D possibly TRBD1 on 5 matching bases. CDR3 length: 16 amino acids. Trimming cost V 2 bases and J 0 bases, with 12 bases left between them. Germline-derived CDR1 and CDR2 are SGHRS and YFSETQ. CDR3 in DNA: TGCGCCAGCAGCTTAGGGGTATACAACTCTGGAAACACCATATATTTT. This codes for CASSLGVYNSGNTIYF.

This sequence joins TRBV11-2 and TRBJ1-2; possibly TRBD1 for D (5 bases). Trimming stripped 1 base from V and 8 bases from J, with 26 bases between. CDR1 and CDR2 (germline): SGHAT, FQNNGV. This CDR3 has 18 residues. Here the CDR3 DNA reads TGTGCCAGCAGCTTAGGGGGTTCGGAGGGACTCCCAATGGGGGGCTACACCTTC. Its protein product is CASSLGGSEGLPMGGYTF.

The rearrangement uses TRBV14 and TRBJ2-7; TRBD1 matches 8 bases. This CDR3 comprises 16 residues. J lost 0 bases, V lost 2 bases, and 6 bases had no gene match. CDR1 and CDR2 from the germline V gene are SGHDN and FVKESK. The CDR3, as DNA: TGTGCCAGCAGCCAACTCCGAGGACAGGGCTCCTACGAGCAGTACTTC. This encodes CASSQLRGQGSYEQYF.

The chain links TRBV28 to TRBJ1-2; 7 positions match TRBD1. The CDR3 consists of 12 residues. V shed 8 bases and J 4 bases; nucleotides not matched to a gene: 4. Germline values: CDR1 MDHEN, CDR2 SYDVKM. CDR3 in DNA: TGTGCCAGCGGTAGGACAGGCTATGGCTACACCTTC. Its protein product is CASGRTGYGYTF.

The CDR3 reads CASSFYARGEQYF. The CDR3 DNA sequence: TGTGCCAGCAGCTTTTATGCTCGCGGCGAGCAGTACTTC. The V gene is TRBV6-5, the J gene TRBJ2-7, with D hard to call. V was pared by 6 bases and J by 6 bases, with 15 bases between. Germline-derived CDR1 and CDR2 are MNHEY and SVGAGI. This CDR3 is 13 amino acids long.

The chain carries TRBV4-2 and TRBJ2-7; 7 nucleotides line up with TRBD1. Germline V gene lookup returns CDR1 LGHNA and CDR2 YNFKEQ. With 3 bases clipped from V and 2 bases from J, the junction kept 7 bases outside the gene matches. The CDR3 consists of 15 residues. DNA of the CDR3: TGTGCCAGCAGCCAGGACCGGGACAGTCCCTACGAGCAGTACTTC. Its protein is CASSQDRDSPYEQYF.

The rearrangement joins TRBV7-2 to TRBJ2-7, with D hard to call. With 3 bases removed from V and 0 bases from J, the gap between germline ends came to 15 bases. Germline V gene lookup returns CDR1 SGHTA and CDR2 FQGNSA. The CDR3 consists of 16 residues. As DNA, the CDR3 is TGTGCCAGCAGCTTCCCGGGTCAATACTACTCCTACGAGCAGTACTTC. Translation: CASSFPGQYYSYEQYF.